What follows are 10 T cell receptor beta chains derived from one specimen sequenced in a study of PD-1 and CTLA-4 blockade in melanoma. Clones were sequenced by immunoSEQ multiplex PCR, and TCRdb holds only the in-frame ones, with some missing. This table holds 25,000 to 35,000 clones, approximately 90% found once. Sequences were derived from CD8+ T cells from peripheral blood, sampled from a patient given anti-PD-1 treatment. Receptors were obtained from a human donor with melanoma.

The chain recombines TRBV30 with TRBJ2-1; 11 bases are a match to TRBD2. CDR1 GTSNPN and CDR2 SVGIG come from the germline V gene (reference sequence). V was clipped by 2 bases and J by 3 bases; unmatched bases: 3. CDR3 length: 15 residues. This CDR3 is CAWSQTSGSYNEQFF. For the CDR3, the DNA is TGTGCCTGGAGTCAAACTAGCGGGAGCTACAATGAGCAGTTCTTC.

The chain employs TRBV28 and TRBJ1-2, with no clear D. Trimming cost V 7 bases and J 4 bases, with 16 bases left between them. This CDR3 is built from 14 residues. In germline, CDR1 is MDHEN, CDR2 SYDVKM. For the CDR3, the DNA is TGTGCCAGCACCTTGCTGGGGTCGCCCTATGGCTACACCTTC. It is translated as CASTLLGSPYGYTF.

V usage is TRBV27 and J usage is TRBJ1-5, with D possibly being TRBD1 (6 bases). The germline V and J ends were trimmed by 7 bases and 9 bases, with 13 bases remaining between them. Per germline, CDR1 MNHEY and CDR2 SMNVEV (reference sequence). This CDR3 has 12 amino acids. The CDR3 DNA reads as TGTGCCAGCAAGACAGAAGGGGGGCCCCAGCATTTT. This sequence encodes CASKTEGGPQHF.

The V and J genes are TRBV11-2 and TRBJ2-7; D may be TRBD1 or TRBD2 (7 bases each). The CDR3 loop spans 13 amino acids. Germline loops: CDR1 SGHAT, CDR2 FQNNGV. V lost 4 bases, J lost 4 bases, and 11 bases lay in between. The CDR3 DNA reads TGTGCCAGCAGCTATCAGGGGGGGTACGAGCAGTACTTC. The encoded protein is CASSYQGGYEQYF.

The V gene is TRBV27, the J gene TRBJ2-7, with D tentatively TRBD1 (5 bases). The CDR3 has 13 amino acids. Germline CDR1 is MNHEY and CDR2 is SMNVEV (reference sequence). The germline V and J ends were trimmed by 2 bases and 3 bases, with 8 bases remaining between them. The DNA for the CDR3 is TGTGCCAGCAGTTTACAGGGTAACTACGAGCAGTACTTC. Translated, it gives CASSLQGNYEQYF.

The V and J genes are TRBV7-9 and TRBJ1-2; TRBD1 is a possible D gene (6 bases). Germline V gene lookup returns CDR1 SEHNR and CDR2 FQNEAQ (reference sequence). This CDR3 region has 14 residues. Trimming shortened V by 5 bases and J by 8 bases, and 18 bases separated the two germline ends. The CDR3 nucleotides are TGTGCCAGCAGCCTCGGACAGCCCCCTGGAGGCTACACCTTC. This gives the protein CASSLGQPPGGYTF.

The chain is built from TRBV11-2 and TRBJ2-1, with 12 bases identical to TRBD1. CDR3 size: 13 residues. Germline trimming cut 5 bases from V and 14 bases from J; bases unmatched to any gene: 7. Germline assignment: CDR1 SGHAT and CDR2 FQNNGV. The CDR3 DNA follows: TGTGCCAGCAGCATACCGGGACAGGGGGCCGAGTTCTTC. Translation gives CASSIPGQGAEFF.

The V call is TRBV10-3, the J call TRBJ2-7, with D uncertain. This CDR3 has 14 amino acids. The germline V and J ends were trimmed by 6 bases and 0 bases, with 12 bases remaining between them. Per germline, CDR1 ENHRY and CDR2 SYGVKD. CDR3 sequence: CAIRAAPGSYEQYF. Here the CDR3 DNA reads TGTGCCATCAGGGCGGCCCCAGGCTCCTACGAGCAGTACTTC.

J is TRBJ2-1 and V is TRBV7-9, with 10 bases aligning to TRBD2. The CDR3 length is 17 residues. Unmatched junction bases numbered 17, after V lost 6 bases and J lost 9 bases. Looked up from germline, CDR1 is SEHNR and CDR2 is FQNEAQ (reference sequence). The CDR3 nucleotides read TGTGCCAGCAGTCCAAATCTTCTAGCGGGAGACCTGCGTGAGCAGTTCTTC. This translates into CASSPNLLAGDLREQFF.

The V and J genes are TRBV11-2 and TRBJ2-7; 8 bases align to TRBD1. V gave up 2 bases and J gave up 2 bases; unmatched junction bases: 2. Per germline, CDR1 SGHAT and CDR2 FQNNGV. The CDR3 contains 14 residues. The CDR3 nucleotides are TGTGCCAGCAGCTTAAAGACAGGGGCCTACGAGCAGTACTTC. As protein: CASSLKTGAYEQYF.